The 22 T cell receptor beta chains reported below all come from one sample, sequenced in a study of T cell responses to AZD1222 COVID-19 vaccine. Using immunoSEQ multiplex PCR, the repertoire was profiled, and TCRdb retains in-frame clones only, with some absent. The sample consists of some 180,000 clones, just under 95% of them appearing once. The sequencing used peripheral blood, collected 28 days after the second dose of the MenACWY control vaccine. All receptors come from an adult who received the MenACWY meningococcal vaccine as a control.

The chain is built from TRBV4-2 and TRBJ1-2; maybe TRBD1 (5 bases). Deletions cut 0 bases from V and 2 bases from J, with 13 bases between. This CDR3 contains 16 residues. From germline, CDR1 is LGHNA and CDR2 YNFKEQ. The CDR3 is CASSQEGTLPNYGYTF. Here the CDR3 DNA reads TGTGCCAGCAGCCAAGAGGGGACCCTGCCCAACTATGGCTACACCTTC.

The J gene is TRBJ1-1, the V gene TRBV3-1 (or the pseudogene TRBV3-2), with D unclear. The CDR3 loop spans 13 amino acids. Trimming pared 3 bases from V and 1 base from J, leaving 6 bases between. From germline, CDR1 is LGHDT and CDR2 YNNKEL (reference sequence). CDR3 residues: CASSQRPNTEAFF. For the CDR3, the DNA is TGTGCCAGCAGCCAGAGACCGAACACTGAAGCTTTCTTT.

The J gene is TRBJ1-5, the V gene TRBV5-1; D is unclear. CDR3 length equals 14 residues. CDR1 is SGHRS, CDR2 YFSETQ, per germline. V was shortened by 0 bases and J by 4 bases, with 8 bases between the two germline ends. CDR3 residues: CASSLDGVNQPQHF. DNA of the CDR3: TGCGCCAGCAGCTTGGACGGGGTGAATCAGCCCCAGCATTTT.

The V gene is TRBV6-5, the J gene TRBJ2-2, with unresolved D. The CDR3 totals 15 residues. Germline V gives CDR1 MNHEY, CDR2 SVGAGI. The V gene lost 5 bases and the J gene lost 2 bases, with 12 bases spanning the gap. CDR3 amino acids: CASSQYNRNTGELFF. As DNA, the CDR3 is TGTGCCAGCAGTCAATATAACAGAAACACCGGGGAGCTGTTTTTT.

The chain has TRBV19 and TRBJ1-2; the D gene is possibly TRBD1 (5 bases). The V end lost 5 bases, the J end lost 5 bases, and 18 bases lay between the germline ends. Germline V gene sequence: CDR1 LNHDA, CDR2 SQIVND (reference sequence). This CDR3 is 15 amino acids long. The chain's CDR3 is CASSDSTGRRYGYTF. The CDR3, as DNA: TGTGCCAGTAGTGATAGTACGGGACGGAGGTATGGCTACACCTTC.

The chain uses TRBV9 and TRBJ1-2; 7 nucleotides align to TRBD1. CDR3 size: 17 residues. Germline CDR1 and CDR2: SGDLS and YYNGEE. V lost 0 bases and J lost 4; bases outside the gene matches: 12. The CDR3 loop is CASSVGQGKGSFYGYTF. The CDR3 DNA reads as TGTGCCAGCAGCGTAGGACAGGGTAAGGGGAGCTTCTATGGCTACACCTTC.

This chain connects TRBV2 to TRBJ1-5, with D perhaps matching TRBD1 (5 bases). CDR3 length: 15 amino acids. V lost 5 bases to trimming and J lost 0 bases, with 11 bases between them. Per germline, CDR1 SNHLY and CDR2 FYNNEI. This chain's CDR3 is CASSPQGYSNQPQHF. The CDR3 nucleotides read TGTGCCAGCAGTCCTCAGGGATATAGCAATCAGCCCCAGCATTTT. Variable domain in full (rest from reference TRBV2 and TRBJ1-5): EPEVTQTPSHQVTQMGQEVILRCVPISNHLYFYWYRQILGQKVEFLVSFYNNEISEKSEIFDDQFSVERPDGSNFTLKIRSTKLEDSAMYFCASSPQGYSNQPQHFGDGTRLSIL.

This clone was found a few times. Written as DNA, the CDR3 is TGTGCCAGCTCCCCTATATCGGACAGTACCGAGCAGTTCTTC. Translation: CASSPISDSTEQFF. The genes are TRBV18 and TRBJ2-1; D perhaps matches TRBD1 (6 bases). V lost 6 bases to trimming and J lost 10 bases, with 19 bases between them. Germline CDR1 reads KGHSH; CDR2 reads LQKENI. The CDR3 is made up of 14 amino acids. Using reference TRBV18 and TRBJ2-1 for the parts outside the CDR3, the full variable domain is NAGVMQNPRHLVRRRGQEARLRCSPMKGHSHVYWYRQLPEEGLKFMVYLQKENIIDESGMPKERFSAEFPKEGPSILRIQQVVRGDSAAYFCASSPISDSTEQFFGPGTRLTVL.

CDR3 loop: CASANRATNEKLFF. The CDR3, as DNA: TGTGCCAGTGCTAATCGGGCAACTAATGAAAAACTGTTTTTT. The chain carries TRBV19 and TRBJ1-4; D unresolved. The CDR3 runs 14 residues. Trimming removed 8 bases at V and 0 bases at J, with 10 bases between. CDR1 is LNHDA and CDR2 is SQIVND in the germline V gene (reference sequence).

The chain combines TRBV4-3 with TRBJ1-2; D is undetermined. The CDR3 is made up of 13 amino acids. Looked up from germline, CDR1 is LGHNA and CDR2 is YSLEER. The ends were cut back, 0 bases at V and 4 bases at J, with 6 bases in the middle. The CDR3 nucleotides are TGCGCCAGCAGCCAAGACACCCCCTATGGCTACACCTTC. It encodes CASSQDTPYGYTF.

The chain has TRBV10-3 and TRBJ1-1; 7 bases line up with TRBD1. V dropped 4 bases and J dropped 4; count of bases not matched to a gene: 6. CDR1 and CDR2 from the germline V gene are ENHRY and SYGVKD. The CDR3 is 14 amino acids. Here the CDR3 DNA reads TGTGCCATCAGTGGGACAGGAGTAGTCACTGAAGCTTTCTTT. This codes for CAISGTGVVTEAFF.

The chain has TRBV14 and TRBJ2-2; D not certain. Germline CDR1 is SGHDN and CDR2 is FVKESK. This CDR3 contains 12 residues. V was cut by 8 bases and J by 0 bases, with 4 bases left in between. For the CDR3, the DNA is TGTGCCAGCCAGGCGAACACCGGGGAGCTGTTTTTT. Protein: CASQANTGELFF.

In its sample, this clone was seen a few times. The genes are TRBV5-5 and TRBJ1-1; a possible D gene is TRBD1 (5 bases). Germline CDR1 reads SGHKS; CDR2 reads YYEKEE (reference sequence). CDR3 size: 14 residues. V dropped 0 bases and J dropped 4 bases, with 10 bases sitting between them. The DNA of the CDR3 is TGTGCCAGCAGCTTGGATCTGGGGCGCACTGAAGCTTTCTTT. It yields the protein CASSLDLGRTEAFF.

The CDR3 here is CASSDTSRGTQYF. DNA for the CDR3: TGTGCCAGTAGTGACACTTCTCGTGGTACGCAGTATTTT. This chain uses TRBV19 with TRBJ2-3; no clear D gene. The CDR3 is made up of 13 amino acids. V dropped 5 bases and J dropped 8 bases, with 14 bases sitting between them. Germline lookup yields CDR1 LNHDA and CDR2 SQIVND (reference sequence).

The gene calls are TRBV27 and TRBJ2-5; no definite D call. Trimming took 5 bases from V and 2 from J, leaving 12 bases between them. There are 14 residues in the CDR3. Germline V CDR1 and CDR2: MNHEY, SMNVEV (reference sequence). The CDR3 loop reads CASSHPDSQETQYF. In DNA form, the CDR3 reads TGTGCCAGCAGTCACCCCGACTCTCAAGAGACCCAGTACTTC.

The rearrangement joins TRBV19 to TRBJ1-6; a weak D match, TRBD1 (6 bases). The V and J ends lost 7 bases and 0 bases respectively, with 13 bases between them. CDR3 length: 16 amino acids. In germline, CDR1 is LNHDA, CDR2 SQIVND (reference sequence). CDR3 nucleotides: TGTGCCAGTACTCTGACAGGCATCTCCTATAATTCACCCCTCCACTTT. Protein: CASTLTGISYNSPLHF.

Only one count was recorded for this clone. The CDR3 sequence is CASSLGSTGVNTEAFF. In DNA, the CDR3 is TGTGCCAGCAGTTTAGGGTCGACAGGGGTGAACACTGAAGCTTTCTTT. The rearrangement uses TRBV28 and TRBJ1-1; 8 bases are a match to TRBD1. Germline values: CDR1 MDHEN, CDR2 SYDVKM. The CDR3 has 16 residues. The V and J ends lost 2 bases and 0 bases, in that order; junction bases with no gene match: 5. The full variable domain, rest sourced from reference TRBV28 and TRBJ1-1, is DVKVTQSSRYLVKRTGEKVFLECVQDMDHENMFWYRQDPGLGLRLIYFSYDVKMKEKGDIPEGYSVSREKKERFSLILESASTNQTSMYLCASSLGSTGVNTEAFFGQGTRLTVV.

This sequence joins TRBV6-1 and TRBJ2-1; maybe TRBD2 (5 bases). The CDR3 totals 13 residues. The germline V gene has CDR1 MNHNS and CDR2 SASEGT. V was clipped by 2 bases and J by 15 bases, with 17 bases between them. The CDR3 DNA is TGTGCCAGCAGTGAATTTTCGGTAGCGAGGTGGTTCTTC. Translating gives CASSEFSVARWFF.

The rearrangement uses TRBV6-5 and TRBJ1-1; D is unresolved. The length of the CDR3 is 16 residues. The ends were cut back, 0 bases at V and 3 bases at J, with 14 bases in the middle. The germline V gene encodes CDR1 MNHEY and CDR2 SVGAGI. DNA for the CDR3: TGTGCCAGCAGTTACTCGAGAGGTGCCGGGGACACTGAAGCTTTCTTT. It specifies CASSYSRGAGDTEAFF.

A single count supports this clone. CDR3 nucleotides: TGTGCCAGCAGCTTAGGAGACGGCAGGAGCAATCAGCCCCAGCATTTT. Encoded protein: CASSLGDGRSNQPQHF. This rearrangement joins TRBV7-2 to TRBJ1-5; no firm D call. The CDR3 has 16 residues. Deletions cut 1 base from V and 1 base from J, with 11 bases between. CDR1 is SGHTA and CDR2 is FQGNSA in the germline V gene.

This chain connects TRBV19 to TRBJ1-1; D is unclear. Germline CDR1 and CDR2: LNHDA and SQIVND (reference sequence). The CDR3 sequence is 13 residues long. V shed 5 bases and J shed 1 base, with 8 bases lying between them. This CDR3 is CASSFYRNTEAFF. DNA for the CDR3: TGTGCCAGTAGTTTCTACAGGAACACTGAAGCTTTCTTT. The complete variable domain, with remaining parts taken from reference TRBV19 and TRBJ1-1, reads DGGITQSPKYLFRKEGQNVTLSCEQNLNHDAMYWYRQDPGQGLRLIYYSQIVNDFQKGDIAEGYSVSREKKESFPLTVTSAQKNPTAFYLCASSFYRNTEAFFGQGTRLTVV.

V and J are TRBV15 and TRBJ1-1; D remains ambiguous. The CDR3 spans 14 residues. Germline V gene data show CDR1 as LNHNV and CDR2 as YYDKDF (reference sequence). V was trimmed by 4 bases and J by 3 bases, leaving 12 bases between them. The CDR3 loop reads CATSIPGTYTEAFF. The CDR3 nucleotides read TGTGCCACCAGCATCCCGGGCACGTACACTGAAGCTTTCTTT.